The 30 T cell receptor beta chains in this list originate from one sample, sequenced in a study of control samples from healthy donors and cancer patients (dated by TCRdb to 2018 to 2020). Libraries were built with the immunoSEQ multiplex PCR assay. Not all clones reach the TCRdb copy of this immuneACCESS table, which keeps in-frame sequences only. Checked studies attribute under half of the gap to unresolved V genes and leave the rest unexplained. The sample yields approximately 100,000 clones; about 83% were counted once. The ten largest clones represent around 2.1% of the sample. Sample: blood. The receptors here all came from a middle-aged woman in good health.

A few counts support this clone. CDR3 region: CASSPGQGALGTEAFF. Written as DNA, the CDR3 is TGCGCCAGCAGCCCGGGACAGGGGGCGCTTGGGACTGAAGCTTTCTTT. V and J are TRBV5-1 and TRBJ1-1, with 12 bases identical to TRBD1. Germline V gene data show CDR1 as SGHRS and CDR2 as YFSETQ. J lost 5 bases, V lost 4 bases, and 9 bases had no gene match. CDR3 size: 16 residues.

The rearrangement joins TRBV4-1 to TRBJ2-5; TRBD2 matches at 9 bases. The CDR3 is 14 amino acids. Per germline, CDR1 MGHRA and CDR2 YSYEKL. V dropped 6 bases and J dropped 5; count of bases not matched to a gene: 7. The CDR3 reads CASSRWTSEETQYF. CDR3 nucleotide sequence: TGCGCCAGCAGTCGTTGGACTAGCGAGGAGACCCAGTACTTC.

CDR3 in DNA: TGTGCCATCAGTGAGTCTGATATGAGGGTTGGGACTGAAGCTTTCTTT. Translation: CAISESDMRVGTEAFF. The chain has TRBV10-3 and TRBJ1-1, with no clear D. Germline V gene data show CDR1 as ENHRY and CDR2 as SYGVKD. This CDR3 is built from 16 residues. Trimming stripped 0 bases from V and 5 bases from J, with 16 bases between.

The chain couples TRBV9 to TRBJ2-2; TRBD1 agrees at 8 bases. The CDR3 totals 14 residues. The V and J ends lost 3 bases and 5 bases, in that order; junction bases with no gene match: 3. CDR1 and CDR2 (germline): SGDLS, YYNGEE. The CDR3 here is CASSEDRATGELFF. Here the CDR3 DNA reads TGTGCCAGCAGCGAGGACAGGGCGACCGGGGAGCTGTTTTTT.

The chain employs TRBV25-1 and TRBJ2-1; the D gene is possibly TRBD2 (5 bases). The V and J ends lost 7 bases and 7 bases respectively, with 17 bases between them. The CDR3 has 14 residues. Germline V lookup: CDR1 MGHDK, CDR2 SYGVNS. CDR3: CASTPGGLLNEQFF. Here the CDR3 DNA reads TGTGCCAGCACCCCAGGAGGCCTATTGAATGAGCAGTTCTTC.

V is TRBV5-8 and J is TRBJ1-1; D unclear. V was clipped by 1 base and J by 1 base, with 20 bases between them. The CDR3 has 18 amino acids. CDR1 SGHTS and CDR2 YDEGEE come from the germline V gene. In DNA form, the CDR3 reads TGTGCCAGCAGCTTGTTCAGCTCGCCTATCCTGGGGAACACTGAAGCTTTCTTT. Residues: CASSLFSSPILGNTEAFF.

V and J are TRBV5-4 and TRBJ1-4; D remains unclear. Germline V lookup: CDR1 SGHNT, CDR2 YYREEE (reference sequence). The CDR3 has 15 residues. V lost 0 bases to trimming and J lost 0 bases, with 6 bases between them. The CDR3 DNA follows: TGTGCCAGCAGCTTGGGAGGCGCAACTAATGAAAAACTGTTTTTT. It translates to CASSLGGATNEKLFF. Looking up the rest from reference TRBV5-4 and TRBJ1-4 gives the full variable domain: ETGVTQSPTHLIKTRGQQVTLRCSSQSGHNTVSWYQQALGQGPQFIFQYYREEENGRGNFPPRFSGLQFPNYSSELNVNALELDDSALYLCASSLGGATNEKLFFGSGTQLSVL.

The gene calls are TRBV12-3 or TRBV12-4 and TRBJ1-2; D unclear. The CDR3 has 12 amino acids. V was cut by 7 bases and J by 5 bases, with 11 bases left in between. CDR3 DNA sequence: TGTGCCAGCACCCTTGGTCCTTATGGCTACACCTTC. Its translation is CASTLGPYGYTF.

Only one count was recorded for this clone. The V gene is TRBV5-5, the J gene TRBJ2-3; tentatively, D is TRBD1 or TRBD2 (5 bases each). The CDR3 extends over 14 amino acids. With 5 bases removed from V and 2 bases from J, the gap between germline ends came to 12 bases. Germline CDR1 reads SGHKS; CDR2 reads YYEKEE (reference sequence). CDR3 nucleotide sequence: TGTGCCAGCAGAAACCGGGACGACACAGATACGCAGTATTTT. Translating it yields CASRNRDDTDTQYF.

The chain has TRBV29-1 and TRBJ1-2; unclear D gene. Trimming cost V 3 bases and J 2 bases, with 13 bases left between them. This CDR3 is 14 amino acids long. Germline V CDR1 and CDR2: SQVTM, ANQGSEA. CDR3: CSVDSRPGNYGYTF. Written as DNA, the CDR3 is TGCAGCGTTGATTCTCGACCCGGAAACTATGGCTACACCTTC.

This sequence joins TRBV7-3 and TRBJ2-2; 8 nucleotides match TRBD1. This CDR3 contains 13 residues. Germline-derived CDR1 and CDR2 are SGHTA and FQGTGA. Trimming at V came to 5 bases and at J to 6 bases, leaving 2 bases not matched to a gene. CDR3 DNA: TGTGCCAGCAGCGTACAGGGGGCCGGGGAGCTGTTTTTT. It encodes CASSVQGAGELFF. The whole variable domain, filled in from reference TRBV7-3 and TRBJ2-2, reads GAGVSQTPSNKVTEKGKYVELRCDPISGHTALYWYRQSLGQGPEFLIYFQGTGAADDSGLPNDRFFAVRPEGSVSTLKIQRTERGDSAVYLCASSVQGAGELFFGEGSRLTVL.

The V gene is TRBV24-1, the J gene TRBJ2-3; TRBD2 matches at 8 bases. Germline V lookup: CDR1 KGHDR, CDR2 SFDVKD. V was clipped by 4 bases and J by 6 bases; unmatched bases: 11. The CDR3 has 16 amino acids. The CDR3 protein is CATSDNLLAAGDTQYF. The CDR3, as DNA: TGTGCCACCAGTGACAACCTACTAGCGGCTGGTGATACGCAGTATTTT.

This chain uses TRBV6-4 with TRBJ1-2, with TRBD1 matching 11 bases. The CDR3 sequence is 16 residues long. Germline V gene data show CDR1 as MRHNA and CDR2 as SNTAGT. The V and J ends lost 2 bases and 5 bases, in that order; junction bases with no gene match: 7. The CDR3 DNA reads TGTGCCAGCAGTGACCAGGGACAGGGGGTTGAATATGGCTACACCTTC. Residues: CASSDQGQGVEYGYTF.

CDR3 nucleotide sequence: TGCGCCAGCAGCGTGGACGGACTAACCTCCTACGAGCAGTACTTC. Amino acid sequence: CASSVDGLTSYEQYF. The V and J genes are TRBV5-1 and TRBJ2-7, with D possibly being TRBD2 (6 bases). Germline CDR1 reads SGHRS; CDR2 reads YFSETQ. This CDR3 is 15 amino acids long. V dropped 4 bases and J dropped 0 bases, with 14 bases sitting between them.

This clone was counted between two and nine times. The V call is TRBV5-1, the J call TRBJ1-6, with a possible D match to TRBD1 (6 bases). The V gene lost 0 bases and the J gene lost 10 bases, with 14 bases spanning the gap. Germline assignment: CDR1 SGHRS and CDR2 YFSETQ. This CDR3 comprises 15 residues. CDR3 nucleotides: TGCGCCAGCAGCTTGGAGGGCAGCCAGGGGTCACCCCTCCACTTT. Its translation is CASSLEGSQGSPLHF.

The J gene is TRBJ1-1, the V gene TRBV7-8; maybe TRBD1 (5 bases). V gave up 1 base and J gave up 2 bases, with 8 bases separating them. The germline V gene has CDR1 SGHVS and CDR2 FQNEAQ. The CDR3 is made up of 14 amino acids. This CDR3 is CASSLGGVNTEAFF. CDR3 DNA: TGTGCCAGCAGCTTAGGGGGGGTTAACACTGAAGCTTTCTTT.

In DNA form, the CDR3 reads TGCGCCAGCAGCCCGTCAGGACAGCTGAACACTGAAGCTTTCTTT. Its protein is CASSPSGQLNTEAFF. The rearrangement joins TRBV4-3 to TRBJ1-1; D may be TRBD1 (6 bases). V was shortened by 4 bases and J by 0 bases, with 12 bases between the two germline ends. The CDR3 covers 15 residues. CDR1 and CDR2 from the germline V gene are LGHNA and YSLEER.

The chain is built from TRBV6-5 and TRBJ1-5, with 10 bases fitting TRBD1. The V and J ends lost 5 bases and 5 bases, in that order; junction bases with no gene match: 6. Germline V gene sequence: CDR1 MNHEY, CDR2 SVGAGI. The CDR3 runs to 15 residues. Written as DNA, the CDR3 is TGTGCCAGCAGTCCCGGGACAGGGGATGATCAGCCCCAGCATTTT. Encoded protein: CASSPGTGDDQPQHF.

The V and J genes are TRBV6-2 or TRBV6-3 and TRBJ2-7; 9 nucleotides match TRBD2. CDR1 is MNHEY and CDR2 is SVGEGT in the germline V gene. The CDR3 has 15 residues. Trimming cost V 2 bases and J 3 bases; bases outside gene matches: 5. CDR3 residues: CASSYGAGGRYEQYF. The DNA for the CDR3 is TGTGCCAGCAGTTACGGAGCGGGGGGTCGCTACGAGCAGTACTTC.

The CDR3 spells CASSKVASVKPLHF. In nucleotides, the CDR3 is TGTGCCAGCAGCAAAGTGGCGTCAGTGAAACCCCTCCACTTT. V usage is TRBV21-1 and J usage is TRBJ1-6. TRBV21-1 is listed as a pseudogene. The length of the CDR3 is 14 residues.

The chain couples TRBV13 to TRBJ2-3, with D perhaps TRBD1 or TRBD2 (6 bases each). Trimming pared 7 bases from V and 2 bases from J, leaving 16 bases between. CDR1 is PRHDT and CDR2 is FYEKMQ in the germline V gene (reference sequence). The CDR3 length is 15 residues. CDR3 protein: CASNPGGPYTDTQYF. For the CDR3, the DNA is TGTGCCAGCAACCCTGGGGGGCCTTACACAGATACGCAGTATTTT.

J is TRBJ2-6 and V is TRBV4-1, with D maybe TRBD1 (6 bases). The CDR3 has 16 residues. Germline CDR1 is MGHRA and CDR2 is YSYEKL. V was trimmed by 1 base and J by 0 bases, leaving 7 bases between them. The CDR3 DNA reads as TGCGCCAGCAGCCAAGCAGGGGACTCTGGGGCCAACGTCCTGACTTTC. Protein: CASSQAGDSGANVLTF.

This clone has just one count. The chain carries TRBV7-2 and TRBJ1-2, with a possible D match to TRBD1 (5 bases). The germline V and J ends were trimmed by 4 bases and 0 bases, with 12 bases remaining between them. Germline lookup yields CDR1 SGHTA and CDR2 FQGNSA. This CDR3 contains 15 residues. CDR3 amino acids: CASSYATTANYGYTF. The CDR3 coding sequence is TGTGCCAGCAGCTACGCAACGACAGCTAACTATGGCTACACCTTC.

The V call is TRBV21-1, the J call TRBJ2-4; the table's D call, TRBD2, has no DNA check behind it. TRBV21-1 is a pseudogene segment. The CDR3 spans 20 residues. The CDR3 spells CASSKLKGLIMTRAKNIQYF. The CDR3 region has the DNA TGTGCCAGCAGCAAGTTGAAGGGACTCATTATGACTAGAGCCAAAAACATTCAGTACTTC.

This rearrangement joins TRBV29-1 to TRBJ2-3; TRBD1 aligns across 7 bases. CDR1 is SQVTM, CDR2 ANQGSEA, per germline. The CDR3 extends over 13 amino acids. V trimming: 2 bases; J trimming: 4 bases; junction bases outside the gene matches: 3. This CDR3 is CSVERGRADTQYF. The DNA of the CDR3 is TGCAGCGTTGAAAGGGGGCGGGCAGATACGCAGTATTTT.

The chain has TRBV7-3 and TRBJ2-2; maybe TRBD2 (7 bases). The CDR3 consists of 15 residues. V dropped 4 bases and J dropped 3 bases, with 12 bases sitting between them. CDR1 is SGHTA and CDR2 is FQGTGA in the germline V gene. In nucleotides, the CDR3 is TGTGCCAGCAGCTCCCTCGGGGGGCACACCGGGGAGCTGTTTTTT. It translates to CASSSLGGHTGELFF.

The table lists this clone with a few counts. V usage is TRBV7-8 and J usage is TRBJ2-6; no firm D call. The germline CDR1 and CDR2 sequences are SGHVS and FQNEAQ. This CDR3 has 14 residues. V dropped 2 bases and J dropped 4 bases, with 6 bases sitting between them. The CDR3 reads CASSLFSGANVLTF. DNA of the CDR3: TGTGCCAGCAGCTTATTTTCCGGGGCCAACGTCCTGACTTTC.

This sequence joins TRBV14 and TRBJ2-3; either TRBD1 or TRBD2 may fit D (5 bases each). From germline, CDR1 is SGHDN and CDR2 FVKESK. Trimming shortened V by 1 base and J by 0 bases, and 17 bases separated the two germline ends. The CDR3 is 18 amino acids. CDR3 residues: CASSQGFGGVLSTDTQYF. The CDR3 DNA sequence: TGTGCCAGCAGCCAAGGTTTTGGGGGAGTTCTCAGCACAGATACGCAGTATTTT.

J is TRBJ2-3 and V is TRBV4-3; 7 positions match TRBD2. J lost 6 bases, V lost 6 bases, and 9 bases had no gene match. Germline lookup yields CDR1 LGHNA and CDR2 YSLEER. This CDR3 comprises 14 residues. This CDR3 reads CASSHSRGVDTQYF. CDR3 DNA: TGCGCCAGCAGTCATTCCCGGGGGGTCGATACGCAGTATTTT.

J is TRBJ2-2 and V is TRBV18; D gene ambiguous. Trimming shortened V by 4 bases and J by 2 bases, and 17 bases separated the two germline ends. The CDR3 sequence is 17 residues long. The germline V gene encodes CDR1 KGHSH and CDR2 LQKENI. The CDR3 reads CASSLPLGPLNTGELFF. The CDR3 DNA reads as TGTGCCAGCTCACTCCCTCTTGGTCCATTAAACACCGGGGAGCTGTTTTTT.